What follows describes a single TCR beta chain. The antigen it recognizes is unknown. No base qualities exist here, and no much larger clone lies one base off it. One collaborating source in Seattle enrolled patients while the patients were actively infected and followed the patients over time throughout the course of disease. Whole blood was collected in K2EDTA tubes by collaborating institutions according to the institutions' own protocols. Collaborator samples were shipped for TCRbeta analysis as frozen whole blood, isolated PBMCs, or DNA extracted from either sample type. The germline V gene provides CDR1 SGHRS and CDR2 YFSETQ. The CDR3, cysteine through phenylalanine, is 13 amino acids long. Solely the CDR3 DNA is kept, with 39 bases framed from the first base. Germline trimming amounts to 7 bases on V and 3 bases on J, with 5 as the count of junction bases outside the gene matches. These data are taken from a study of blood T cell repertoires in COVID-19 (dated by TCRdb to about 2020). Looking at the study overall: Collaborator samples came from the United States, Italy and Spain and covered acute and convalescent phases of COVID-19. The material from the prospective study consisted of cDNA or gDNA derived from T cells, B-cell-depleted T cells, or PBMCs. Deeply sampled blood TCRbeta repertoires from subjects exposed to, actively infected with, or recovered from COVID-19 were included in the dataset. The repertoires were released in a freely available public database intended as a resource for research on the immune response to SARS-CoV-2. Samples came from the ongoing ImmuneRACE study (first 160 participants) plus 1,254 subjects from 6 global collaborators. Sample metadata almost always included a de-identified subject ID, COVID-19 status, age in years and sex. Where available, HLA class I and class II types were taken from metadata supplied by the sample provider and were not determined by assay-based typing.

The study at large found these results: The quantity of clinical and demographic metadata differed by source and by participant and was supplied without curation.

TCRbeta CDR3 regions were amplified from genomic DNA by means of the immunoSEQ Assay, a bias-controlled multiplex PCR. The original pipeline was this. Within the assay, amplification of reference gene primers was used to estimate how many nucleated cells each sample contained. Sequence reads were collapsed and filtered to measure the absolute abundance of every unique TCRbeta CDR3 rearrangement. For each sample, productive Simpson clonality was calculated as the square root of Simpson's diversity index across productive rearrangements. The table was pulled from immuneACCESS by TCRdb, which kept in-frame rearrangements only. Such tables lose some clones; where checked, under half of the loss comes from unresolved V genes, and the rest has no known cause. D and trimming come from the DNA, and the V and J calls and clone size come from that table. Within this sample are roughly 350,000 clones, with 80% to 90% of them counted one time only. The ten top clones hold around 6% of the sample.

Sequenced sample: peripheral blood. The receptor chain draws on TRBV5-1 and TRBJ2-3; TRBD1 lines up with 7 middle nucleotides. The source of this sequence is a woman aged 45-65 years with COVID-19, enrolled during active disease. The CDR3 region reads CASRKQGTDTQYF. The DNA reads as follows: TGCGCCAGCCGAAAACAGGGGACAGATACGCAGTATTTT.